A single sample is the source of the 7 T cell receptor beta chains below, sequenced in a study of T cell responses to AZD1222 COVID-19 vaccine. Using immunoSEQ multiplex PCR, the repertoire was profiled, and TCRdb retains in-frame clones only, with some absent. Here the sample spans around 130,000 clones, 70% to 90% being singletons. Sequenced material: peripheral blood, taken 28 days after the second AZD1222 dose. Receptor source: an adult who received the AZD1222 COVID-19 vaccine.

The rearrangement joins TRBV19 to TRBJ1-1, with 7 bases aligning to TRBD1. Trimming at V came to 3 bases and at J to 0 bases, leaving 1 base not matched to a gene. The length of the CDR3 is 14 residues. Germline assignment: CDR1 LNHDA and CDR2 SQIVND (reference sequence). CDR3: CASSITGVNTEAFF. As DNA, the CDR3 is TGTGCCAGTAGTATTACAGGGGTGAACACTGAAGCTTTCTTT.

The chain carries TRBV4-2 and TRBJ2-7, with D tentatively TRBD1 or TRBD2 (5 bases each). With 1 base removed from V and 0 bases from J, the gap between germline ends came to 13 bases. Germline loops: CDR1 LGHNA, CDR2 YNFKEQ. The CDR3 has 16 residues. The CDR3 loop reads CASSQARDRNSYEQYF. The CDR3 nucleotides are TGTGCCAGCAGCCAAGCCCGGGACCGAAACTCCTACGAGCAGTACTTC.

The V gene is TRBV6-1, the J gene TRBJ2-7; 9 nucleotides align to TRBD2. This CDR3 spans 16 amino acids. Germline CDR1 reads MNHNS; CDR2 reads SASEGT. V lost 2 bases to trimming and J lost 2 bases; unmatched junction nucleotides: 7. DNA for the CDR3: TGTGCCAGCAGTGAATGGTTAGCGGGAGAAACCTACGAGCAGTACTTC. Residues: CASSEWLAGETYEQYF.

This clone was found once. The genes are TRBV2 and TRBJ2-1; perhaps D is TRBD1 or TRBD2 (6 bases each). Germline CDR1 and CDR2: SNHLY and FYNNEI. V was clipped by 7 bases and J by 3 bases, with 13 bases between them. The CDR3 spans 14 residues. CDR3 region: CASNREALYNEQFF. CDR3 nucleotides: TGTGCCAGCAACAGGGAGGCCCTCTACAATGAGCAGTTCTTC.

This chain connects TRBV28 to TRBJ1-5; 9 bases agree with TRBD1. Germline-derived CDR1 and CDR2 are MDHEN and SYDVKM. The CDR3 consists of 15 residues. The J segment lost 6 bases and the V segment lost 7 bases, leaving 10 bases of the junction unmatched. DNA for the CDR3: TGTGCCAGCAAGATCACGGGACAGGGAATTCAGCCCCAGCATTTT. Residues: CASKITGQGIQPQHF.

The V gene is TRBV2, the J gene TRBJ1-3; 8 bases line up with TRBD1. Trimming at V came to 7 bases and at J to 2 bases, leaving 4 bases not matched to a gene. Germline CDR1 SNHLY, CDR2 FYNNEI. The CDR3 is made up of 14 amino acids. The CDR3 bases are TGTGCCAGCAAATTGACAGGGGCTGGAAACACCATATATTTT. Its translation is CASKLTGAGNTIYF.

The chain combines TRBV30 with TRBJ2-1; 8 positions match TRBD2. This CDR3 is built from 15 residues. With 2 bases clipped from V and 7 bases from J, the junction kept 10 bases outside the gene matches. Germline CDR1 reads GTSNPN; CDR2 reads SVGIG (reference sequence). The CDR3 coding sequence is TGTGCCTGGAGTCTAGGCGGGGGGACTTTGAATGAGCAGTTCTTC. Its translation: CAWSLGGGTLNEQFF.